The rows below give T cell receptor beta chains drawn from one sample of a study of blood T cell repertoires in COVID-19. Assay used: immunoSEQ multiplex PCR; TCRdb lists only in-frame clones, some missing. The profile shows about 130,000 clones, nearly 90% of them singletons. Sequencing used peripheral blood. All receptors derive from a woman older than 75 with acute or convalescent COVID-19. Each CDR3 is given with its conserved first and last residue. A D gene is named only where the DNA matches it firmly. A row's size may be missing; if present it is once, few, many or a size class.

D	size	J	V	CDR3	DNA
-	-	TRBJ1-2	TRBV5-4	CASSIPRDYGYTF	TGTGCCAGCAGCATCCCCAGGGACTATGGCTACACCTTC
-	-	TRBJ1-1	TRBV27	CASSLGPGENTEAFF	TGTGCCAGCAGTTTAGGACCGGGGGAGAACACTGAAGCTTTCTTT
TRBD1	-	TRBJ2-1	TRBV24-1	CATSDPPGQGRNEQFF	TGTGCCACCAGTGATCCTCCGGGACAGGGGAGAAATGAGCAGTTCTTC
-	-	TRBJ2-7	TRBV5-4	CASSLGIPPYEQYF	TGTGCCAGCAGCCTTGGCATTCCTCCATACGAGCAGTACTTC
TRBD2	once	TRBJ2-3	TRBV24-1	CATSDPAGGEDTQYF	TGTGCCACCAGTGATCCCGCGGGAGGAGAGGATACGCAGTATTTT
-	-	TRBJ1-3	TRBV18	CASSPSGFEGNTIYF	TGTGCCAGTTCACCTTCAGGGTTTGAAGGAAACACCATATATTTT
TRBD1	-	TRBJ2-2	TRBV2	CASGGQGLNTGELFF	TGTGCCAGCGGTGGACAGGGACTGAACACCGGGGAGCTGTTTTTT
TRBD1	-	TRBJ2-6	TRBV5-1	CASSSQGAGANVLTF	TGCGCCAGCAGCTCTCAGGGGGCTGGGGCCAACGTCCTGACTTTC
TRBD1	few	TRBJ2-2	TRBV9	CASSHPDRGRVKLFF	TGTGCCAGCAGCCATCCTGACAGGGGGCGCGTTAAGCTGTTTTTT
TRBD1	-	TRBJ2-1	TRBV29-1	CSVEVLQGSSYNEQFF	TGCAGCGTTGAGGTTTTACAGGGGAGCTCCTACAATGAGCAGTTCTTC
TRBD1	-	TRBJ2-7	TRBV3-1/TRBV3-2	CASGDRGNYEQYF	TGTGCCAGCGGAGACAGGGGAAACTACGAGCAGTACTTC
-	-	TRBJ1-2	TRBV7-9	CASSLGHDYGYTF	TGTGCCAGCAGCTTAGGACATGACTATGGCTACACCTTC
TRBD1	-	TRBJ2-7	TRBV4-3	CASSQFRDRDYEQYF	TGCGCCAGCAGCCAATTCCGGGACAGGGACTACGAGCAGTACTTC
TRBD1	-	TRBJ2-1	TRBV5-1	CASSLLTVGQGNNEQFF	TGCGCCAGCAGCTTGCTCACTGTGGGACAGGGCAACAATGAGCAGTTCTTC
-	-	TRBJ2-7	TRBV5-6	CASSPGDRYEQYF	TGTGCCAGCAGCCCGGGGGACCGTTACGAGCAGTACTTC
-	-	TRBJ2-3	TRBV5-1	CASRPQGFTDTQYF	TGCGCCAGCAGGCCGCAGGGATTCACAGATACGCAGTATTTT
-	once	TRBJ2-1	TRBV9	CASSGRATYSNEQFF	TGTGCCAGCAGCGGCCGAGCGACTTATTCAAATGAGCAGTTCTTC
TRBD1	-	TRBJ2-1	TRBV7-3	CASSWDSDREQFF	TGTGCCAGCAGCTGGGACAGCGATAGGGAGCAGTTCTTC
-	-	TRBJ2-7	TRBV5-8	CASSFGGTYEQYF	TGTGCCAGCAGCTTTGGCGGGACCTACGAGCAGTACTTC
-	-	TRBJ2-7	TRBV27	CASSLSLRTTLSYEQYF	TGTGCCAGCAGTTTATCTCTACGCACTACCCTTTCCTACGAGCAGTACTTC
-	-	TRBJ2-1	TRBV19	CASSIGRSNEQFF	TGTGCCAGTAGTATAGGCCGGAGCAATGAGCAGTTCTTC
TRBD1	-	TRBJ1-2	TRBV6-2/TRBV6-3	CASSQQGAEGYGYTF	TGTGCCAGCAGCCAACAGGGGGCGGAGGGCTATGGCTACACCTTC
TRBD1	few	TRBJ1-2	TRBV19	CASSIGQGVYYNYGYTF	TGTGCCAGTAGTATAGGACAGGGCGTTTACTATAACTATGGCTACACCTTC
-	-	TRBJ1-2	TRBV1	CTSTRPYGYTF	TGCACCAGCACGAGGCCGTATGGCTACACCTTC
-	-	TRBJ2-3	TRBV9	CASSVGTGSDTQYF	TGTGCCAGCAGCGTAGGAACAGGGTCAGATACGCAGTATTTT
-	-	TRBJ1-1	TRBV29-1	CSVEGGSMNTEAFF	TGCAGCGTTGAAGGTGGCAGTATGAACACTGAAGCTTTCTTT
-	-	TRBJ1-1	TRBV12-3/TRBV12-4	CASSFRGGTEAFF	TGTGCCAGCAGCTTTAGGGGGGGCACTGAAGCTTTCTTT
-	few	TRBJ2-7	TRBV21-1	CASIDSTYEQYF	TGTGCCAGCATAGACAGTACCTACGAGCAGTACTTC
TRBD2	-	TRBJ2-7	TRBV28	CASSLTSGRTNEQYF	TGTGCCAGCAGTTTGACTAGCGGGAGAACTAACGAGCAGTACTTC
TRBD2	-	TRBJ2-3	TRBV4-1	CASSQDAGLAVDTQYF	TGCGCCAGCAGCCAAGACGCGGGACTAGCGGTAGATACGCAGTATTTT
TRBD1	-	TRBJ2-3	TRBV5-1	CASSAGQGRTDTQYF	TGCGCCAGCAGCGCGGGACAGGGTCGCACAGATACGCAGTATTTT
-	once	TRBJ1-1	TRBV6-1	CASSERQLNTEAFF	TGTGCCAGCAGTGAGAGACAGTTGAACACTGAAGCTTTCTTT
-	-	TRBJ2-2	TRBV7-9	CASSLVGSGTGELFF	TGTGCCAGCAGCTTAGTAGGGAGTGGCACCGGGGAGCTGTTTTTT
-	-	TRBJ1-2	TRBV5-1	CASSLARANYGYTF	TGCGCCAGCAGCTTGGCCCGAGCTAACTATGGCTACACCTTC
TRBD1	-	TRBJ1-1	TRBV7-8	CASSLTGGTEAFF	TGTGCCAGCAGCTTGACAGGGGGCACTGAAGCTTTCTTT
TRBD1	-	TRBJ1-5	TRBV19	CASSIRQGVGQPQHF	TGTGCCAGTAGTATTAGGCAGGGGGTTGGTCAGCCCCAGCATTTT
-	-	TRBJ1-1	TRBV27	CASSFRRADTEAFF	TGTGCCAGCAGTTTCAGGAGGGCAGACACTGAAGCTTTCTTT
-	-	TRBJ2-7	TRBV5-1	CASSLYEGPTHYEQYF	TGCGCCAGCAGCTTGTACGAGGGCCCGACTCACTACGAGCAGTACTTC
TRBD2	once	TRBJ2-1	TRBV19	CASTQGLAAYNEQFF	TGTGCCAGTACCCAAGGGCTAGCGGCCTACAATGAGCAGTTCTTC
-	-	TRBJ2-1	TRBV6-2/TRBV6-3	CASSYEGGQFF	TGTGCCAGCAGTTACGAGGGTGGGCAGTTCTTC
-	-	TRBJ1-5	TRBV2	CASSQLTGGPQHF	TGTGCCAGCAGCCAACTCACTGGCGGGCCCCAGCATTTT
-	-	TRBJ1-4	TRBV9	CASSVGTSGAINEKLFF	TGTGCCAGCAGCGTCGGGACATCTGGGGCAATCAATGAAAAACTGTTTTTT
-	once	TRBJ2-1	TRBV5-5	CASSLQTAEQFF	TGTGCCAGCAGCTTACAGACGGCTGAGCAGTTCTTC
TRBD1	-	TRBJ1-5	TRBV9	CASSATGGNQPQHF	TGTGCCAGCAGCGCAACAGGGGGAAATCAGCCCCAGCATTTT
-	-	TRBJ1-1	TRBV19	CASSPGLWSQAFF	TGTGCCAGTAGTCCTGGACTATGGTCACAAGCTTTCTTT